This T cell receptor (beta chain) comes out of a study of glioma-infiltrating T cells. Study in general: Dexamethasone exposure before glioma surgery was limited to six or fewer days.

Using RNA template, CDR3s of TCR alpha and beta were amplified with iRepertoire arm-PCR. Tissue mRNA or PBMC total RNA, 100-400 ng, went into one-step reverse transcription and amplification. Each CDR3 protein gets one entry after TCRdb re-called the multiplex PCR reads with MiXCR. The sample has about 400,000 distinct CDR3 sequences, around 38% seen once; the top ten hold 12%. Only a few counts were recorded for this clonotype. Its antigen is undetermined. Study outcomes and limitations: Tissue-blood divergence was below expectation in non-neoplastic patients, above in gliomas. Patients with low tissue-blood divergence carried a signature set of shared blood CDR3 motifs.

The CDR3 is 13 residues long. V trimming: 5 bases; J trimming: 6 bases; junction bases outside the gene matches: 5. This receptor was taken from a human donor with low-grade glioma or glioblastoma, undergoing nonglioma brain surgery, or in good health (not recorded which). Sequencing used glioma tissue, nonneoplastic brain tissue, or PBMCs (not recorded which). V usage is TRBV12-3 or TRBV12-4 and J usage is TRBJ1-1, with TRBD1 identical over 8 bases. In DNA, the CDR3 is TGTGCCAGCAGTCTACAGGGGGGCGCTGAAGCTTTCTTT. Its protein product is CASSLQGGAEAFF.